This T cell receptor beta chain was sequenced during a study of human T cells and chemical hapten exposure. Germline V CDR1 and CDR2: SGHRS, YFSETQ. The CDR3 consists of 15 residues. With V trimmed by 0 bases and J by 2 bases, 5 bases remained unmatched. Indicated time point: pre-sensitization, week 0. Treatment specified: therapeutic diphenylcyclopropenone sensitization with weekly scalp DPC. Ahead of applying each patch test, blood was sampled. This clonotype was detected ten times or more. No antigen is known for it. Individual cDNA molecules (in the library) carried attached unique molecular identifiers. MiXCR was run by TCRdb on the RACE reads, yielding one entry per CDR3 protein. Of roughly 90,000 distinct CDR3 sequences in the sample, 8% to 10% were seen once. Broader study findings: After DPC sensitization, TCRs above 1 in 1000 frequency showed no change.

This TCR was recovered from a woman in her thirties or forties with alopecia areata. Some clones in this sample may be carry-over from other donors' samples. This chain joins TRBV5-1 and TRBJ2-7; TRBD1 matches at 7 bases. The sequencing here drew on whole blood, taken in connection with sensitization to the hapten diphenylcyclopropenone (DPC). This CDR3 reads CASSLGGTEPYEQYF. For the CDR3, the DNA is TGCGCCAGCAGCTTGGGAGGGACAGAGCCCTACGAGCAGTACTTC.